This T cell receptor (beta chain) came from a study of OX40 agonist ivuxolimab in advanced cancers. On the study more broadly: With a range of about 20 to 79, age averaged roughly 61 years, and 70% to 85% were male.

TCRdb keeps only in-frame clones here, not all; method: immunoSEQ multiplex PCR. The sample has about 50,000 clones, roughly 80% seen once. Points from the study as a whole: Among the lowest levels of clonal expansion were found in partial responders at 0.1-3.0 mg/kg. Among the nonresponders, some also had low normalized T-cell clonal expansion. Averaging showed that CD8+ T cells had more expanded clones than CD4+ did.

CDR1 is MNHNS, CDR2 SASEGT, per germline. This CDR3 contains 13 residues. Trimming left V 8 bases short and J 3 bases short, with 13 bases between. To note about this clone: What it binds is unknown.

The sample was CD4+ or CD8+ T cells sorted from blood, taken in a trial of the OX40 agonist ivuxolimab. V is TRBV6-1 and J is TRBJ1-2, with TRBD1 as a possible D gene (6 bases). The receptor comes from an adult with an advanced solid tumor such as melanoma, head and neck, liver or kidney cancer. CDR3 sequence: CASSPSGDYGYTF. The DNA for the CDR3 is TGTGCCAGCTCTCCCTCAGGGGACTATGGCTACACCTTC.